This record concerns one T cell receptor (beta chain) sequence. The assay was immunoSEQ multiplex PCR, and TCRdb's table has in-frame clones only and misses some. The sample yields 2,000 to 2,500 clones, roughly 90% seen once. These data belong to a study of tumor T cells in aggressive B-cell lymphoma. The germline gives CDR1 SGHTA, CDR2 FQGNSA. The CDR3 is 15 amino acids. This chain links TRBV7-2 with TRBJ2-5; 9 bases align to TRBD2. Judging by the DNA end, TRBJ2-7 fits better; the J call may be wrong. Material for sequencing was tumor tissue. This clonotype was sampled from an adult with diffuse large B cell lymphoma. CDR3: CASSPSGTSFYEQYF. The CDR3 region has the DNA TGTGCCAGCAGCCCATCCGGGACTAGCTTCTACGAGCAGTACTTC.